What follows are 23 T cell receptor beta chains derived from one specimen sequenced in a study of beta chain features in type 1 diabetes (dated by TCRdb to between 2017 and 2018). What the work shows at the level of the full study, not this receptor alone: Type 1 diabetes patients showed a moderate but significant shortening of TCRB CDR3 length in all four CD4+ subsets.

No antigens are known for them. Library method: the immunoSEQ multiplex PCR assay. All of the isolated RNA was reverse transcribed with the High Capacity cDNA Reverse Transcription Kit, so expressed TCRB transcripts were sequenced. TCRdb obtained this table from immuneACCESS and retained in-frame rearrangements with V and J assigned. These tables miss some clones; where compared with another copy, unresolved V genes account for less than half of the shortfall, and the remainder is unexplained. Across this sample there are roughly 700,000 clones, with 13% seen only once. Approximately 0.022% of the sample is taken by the ten largest. The material sequenced was naive CD4+ T cells from blood. Sample cell subset or site, as interpreted from the label and publication: true naive CD4+ T cells. Receptor source: a man between 18 and 35 years old with type 1 diabetes.

This chain joins TRBV7-9 and TRBJ2-1; 7 positions match TRBD2. Germline V gene data show CDR1 as SEHNR and CDR2 as FQNEAQ (reference sequence). Trimming removed 3 bases from V and 6 bases from J; junction bases left unmatched: 5. This CDR3 has 14 residues. The CDR3 nucleotides read TGTGCCAGCAGCTTTGCGGGGGTATCCAATGAGCAGTTCTTC. This translates into CASSFAGVSNEQFF.

To note about this clone: One junction end disagrees with the germline gene, perhaps due to a read error. Additional DNA sequences in this sample encode the identical CDR3. The chain carries TRBV7-9 and TRBJ2-1; 7 nucleotides match TRBD2. The CDR3 has 15 residues. The V gene's germline CDR1 is SEHNR and CDR2 FQNEAQ (reference sequence). The CDR3 DNA reads as TGTGCCAGTAGCTTACGCGGGGGAGCGTACAATGAGCAGTTCTTC. Its protein product is CASSLRGGAYNEQFF. Combining the CDR3 with reference TRBV7-9 and TRBJ2-1 gives the whole variable domain DTGVSQNPRHKITKRGQNVTFRCDPISEHNRLYWYRQTLGQGPEFLTYFQNEAQLEKSRLLSDRFSAERPKGSFSTLEIQRTEQGDSAMYLCASSLRGGAYNEQFFGPGTRLTVL.

In this sample, this clone turned up a few times. The chain combines TRBV5-6 with TRBJ2-1, with D possibly TRBD1 on 6 matching bases. Germline V gives CDR1 SGHDT, CDR2 YYEEEE. The ends were cut back, 6 bases at V and 6 bases at J, with 16 bases in the middle. CDR3 size: 14 residues. DNA for the CDR3: TGTGCCAGCACCCTCCCAGGGGAACCCAATGAGCAGTTCTTC. Translation gives CASTLPGEPNEQFF.

The V gene is TRBV5-1, the J gene TRBJ2-7, with D possibly matching TRBD2 (6 bases). There are 15 residues in the CDR3. CDR1 and CDR2 (germline): SGHRS, YFSETQ. Between the trimmed V and J ends, which lost 2 bases and 4 bases, there was a span of 16 bases. Written as DNA, the CDR3 is TGCGCCAGCAGCTTCTGGGAGACCGGGGGTTACGAGCAGTACTTC. Its protein product is CASSFWETGGYEQYF.

V gene TRBV30 combines with J gene TRBJ2-7, with D maybe TRBD1 (6 bases). Germline V gene lookup returns CDR1 GTSNPN and CDR2 SVGIG (reference sequence). The CDR3 totals 11 residues. The DNA of the CDR3 is TGTGCTATGGACAGCTACTACGAGCAGTACTTC. Translated: CAMDSYYEQYF.

The chain employs TRBV10-3 and TRBJ1-1; perhaps TRBD1 as D (5 bases). This CDR3 spans 13 amino acids. Trimming stripped 4 bases from V and 4 bases from J, with 10 bases between. Germline lookup yields CDR1 ENHRY and CDR2 SYGVKD. The CDR3 nucleotides read TGTGCCATCAGTGGCCAGGGAGTCACTGAAGCTTTCTTT. It translates to CAISGQGVTEAFF.

There are a few counts of this clone. The rearrangement uses TRBV27 and TRBJ1-6, with D uncertain. The CDR3 extends over 16 amino acids. V lost 8 bases to trimming and J lost 7 bases, with 21 bases between them. Per the germline V gene, CDR1 is MNHEY and CDR2 is SMNVEV (reference sequence). Here the CDR3 reads CASLSRSVLGNSPLHF. CDR3 sequence (DNA): TGTGCCAGCCTGTCCAGGTCCGTTCTGGGGAATTCACCCCTCCACTTT.

The V and J genes are TRBV28 and TRBJ2-7, with no clear D. This CDR3 has 11 amino acids. Trimming left V 6 bases short and J 7 bases short, with 10 bases between. The V gene's germline CDR1 is MDHEN and CDR2 SYDVKM. The CDR3 DNA reads TGTGCCAGCAGCCCACTGGGGGAGCAGTACTTC. It specifies CASSPLGEQYF.

The table lists this clone with a few counts. This rearrangement joins TRBV11-2 to TRBJ1-1; D is unresolved. Trimming cost V 3 bases and J 0 bases, with 5 bases left between them. The CDR3 is made up of 13 amino acids. Germline CDR1 is SGHAT and CDR2 is FQNNGV. The CDR3 spells CASSFRLNTEAFF. CDR3 DNA sequence: TGTGCCAGCAGCTTTCGTTTGAACACTGAAGCTTTCTTT.

The gene calls are TRBV10-3 and TRBJ1-2; tentative D call: TRBD1 (5 bases). The CDR3 has 11 amino acids. Germline CDR1 and CDR2: ENHRY and SYGVKD. V lost 4 bases and J lost 6, with 6 bases in between. CDR3 sequence: CAISARDGYTF. The CDR3 DNA reads as TGTGCCATCAGTGCCAGGGATGGCTACACCTTC.

This clone was seen more than once but under ten times. This chain joins TRBV19 and TRBJ1-4; weak D call: TRBD1 (6 bases). The CDR3 has 13 residues. V was shortened by 10 bases and J by 1 base, with 10 bases between the two germline ends. Germline V gives CDR1 LNHDA, CDR2 SQIVND (reference sequence). The CDR3 region is CATAGVTNEKLFF. The CDR3 DNA reads as TGTGCCACCGCAGGGGTAACTAATGAAAAACTGTTTTTT. The full variable domain, in which reference TRBV19 and TRBJ1-4 provide the parts outside the CDR3, is DGGITQSPKYLFRKEGQNVTLSCEQNLNHDAMYWYRQDPGQGLRLIYYSQIVNDFQKGDIAEGYSVSREKKESFPLTVTSAQKNPTAFYLCATAGVTNEKLFFGSGTQLSVL.

There are a few counts of this clone. The rearrangement links TRBV10-3 to TRBJ2-5; the D is unclear. The V end lost 2 bases, the J end lost 4 bases, and 17 bases lay between the germline ends. In germline, CDR1 is ENHRY, CDR2 SYGVKD. The CDR3 consists of 16 residues. CDR3 region: CAISETAPRAAETQYF. The CDR3 bases are TGTGCCATCAGTGAGACCGCCCCCAGAGCAGCAGAGACCCAGTACTTC.

The chain uses TRBV28 and TRBJ2-7; 12 bases agree with TRBD1. V lost 5 bases, J lost 9 bases, and 8 bases stayed unmatched. Germline V gene lookup returns CDR1 MDHEN and CDR2 SYDVKM. The CDR3 is 14 residues long. The CDR3 loop reads CASSHGDRGRGQYF. In DNA form, the CDR3 reads TGTGCCAGCAGTCACGGGGACAGGGGGCGCGGGCAGTACTTC.

V is TRBV6-1 and J is TRBJ1-1; D uncertain. Germline-derived CDR1 and CDR2 are MNHNS and SASEGT. The CDR3 totals 15 residues. Trimming stripped 2 bases from V and 1 base from J, with 11 bases between. The CDR3 coding sequence is TGTGCCAGCAGTGAACGAGTCTGGTCGAACACTGAAGCTTTCTTT. Its translation is CASSERVWSNTEAFF.

The V gene is TRBV5-1, the J gene TRBJ1-5; D is unclear. The length of the CDR3 is 15 residues. Trimming stripped 4 bases from V and 4 bases from J, with 15 bases between. The germline V gene encodes CDR1 SGHRS and CDR2 YFSETQ. The chain's CDR3 is CASSQDPGLNQPQHF. Written as DNA, the CDR3 is TGCGCCAGCAGCCAAGATCCGGGGTTGAATCAGCCCCAGCATTTT.

The genes are TRBV7-8 and TRBJ2-5; 7 bases are a match to TRBD1. Trimming removed 5 bases from V and 5 bases from J; junction bases left unmatched: 2. This CDR3 is built from 12 residues. Germline CDR1 is SGHVS and CDR2 is FQNEAQ. CDR3 protein: CASSQTGETQYF. The CDR3 DNA sequence: TGTGCCAGCAGCCAGACAGGGGAGACCCAGTACTTC.

The chain combines TRBV7-6 with TRBJ2-7; TRBD1 matches at 11 bases. Germline CDR1 is SGHVS and CDR2 is FNYEAQ. J gave up 6 bases and V 5 bases, and 6 bases lay outside the gene matches. This CDR3 has 14 residues. The DNA of the CDR3 is TGTGCCAGCAGCACCCGGGACAGGGGGTCCGAGCAGTACTTC. As protein: CASSTRDRGSEQYF.

The V and J genes are TRBV7-9 and TRBJ2-1; the D is unclear. This CDR3 region has 11 residues. Per germline, CDR1 SEHNR and CDR2 FQNEAQ (reference sequence). V lost 2 bases, J lost 8 bases, and 4 bases lay in between. CDR3 sequence (DNA): TGTGCCAGCAGCTTAACCGATGAGCAGTTCTTC. Translation gives CASSLTDEQFF.

The CDR3 loop is CASSALGQSQAEQYF. The DNA of the CDR3 is TGTGCCAGCAGCGCCTTAGGACAGTCACAAGCCGAGCAGTACTTC. The rearrangement joins TRBV9 to TRBJ2-7, with D maybe TRBD1 (6 bases). This CDR3 has 15 residues. CDR1 and CDR2 (germline): SGDLS, YYNGEE. Trimming stripped 3 bases from V and 6 bases from J, with 19 bases between.

This clone turned up a few times. The rearrangement uses TRBV30 and TRBJ1-3, with D unresolved. CDR1 GTSNPN and CDR2 SVGIG come from the germline V gene (reference sequence). This CDR3 has 13 residues. The V end was cut by 3 bases, the J end by 0 bases, with 6 bases between. The CDR3 DNA reads as TGTGCCTGGAGCCTGACCTCTGGAAACACCATATATTTT. Protein: CAWSLTSGNTIYF. Full variable domain (outside the CDR3, taken from reference TRBV30 and TRBJ1-3): SQTIHQWPATLVQPVGSPLSLECTVEGTSNPNLYWYRQAAGRGLQLLFYSVGIGQISSEVPQNLSASRPQDRQFILSSKKLLLSDSGFYLCAWSLTSGNTIYFGEGSWLTVV.

The table lists this clone with a few counts. The gene calls are TRBV6-4 and TRBJ2-3; TRBD2 might be the D (6 bases). CDR1 and CDR2 from the germline V gene are MRHNA and SNTAGT. CDR3 size: 13 residues. Trimming left V 6 bases short and J 6 bases short, with 13 bases between. The CDR3 protein is CASSVDGGDTQYF. The CDR3 DNA sequence: TGTGCCAGCAGCGTCGACGGAGGGGATACGCAGTATTTT.

This clone was detected a few times. The CDR3 DNA reads as TGTGCCAGCAGTTCGACTAGCGGGGGGCCCTGGACCCAGTACTTC. As protein: CASSSTSGGPWTQYF. This chain joins TRBV2 and TRBJ2-5; 13 bases fit TRBD2. The CDR3 is made up of 15 amino acids. CDR1 and CDR2 (germline): SNHLY, FYNNEI. V dropped 5 bases and J dropped 7; count of bases not matched to a gene: 7.

In its sample, this clone was seen a few times. The rearrangement links TRBV5-4 to TRBJ2-2, with TRBD2 matching over 10 bases. Germline V gene lookup returns CDR1 SGHNT and CDR2 YYREEE (reference sequence). CDR3 length equals 14 residues. Germline trimming cut 4 bases from V and 6 bases from J; bases unmatched to any gene: 3. CDR3 in amino acids: CASSLTSGAGELFF. In DNA, the CDR3 is TGTGCCAGCAGCCTTACTAGCGGGGCCGGGGAGCTGTTTTTT.